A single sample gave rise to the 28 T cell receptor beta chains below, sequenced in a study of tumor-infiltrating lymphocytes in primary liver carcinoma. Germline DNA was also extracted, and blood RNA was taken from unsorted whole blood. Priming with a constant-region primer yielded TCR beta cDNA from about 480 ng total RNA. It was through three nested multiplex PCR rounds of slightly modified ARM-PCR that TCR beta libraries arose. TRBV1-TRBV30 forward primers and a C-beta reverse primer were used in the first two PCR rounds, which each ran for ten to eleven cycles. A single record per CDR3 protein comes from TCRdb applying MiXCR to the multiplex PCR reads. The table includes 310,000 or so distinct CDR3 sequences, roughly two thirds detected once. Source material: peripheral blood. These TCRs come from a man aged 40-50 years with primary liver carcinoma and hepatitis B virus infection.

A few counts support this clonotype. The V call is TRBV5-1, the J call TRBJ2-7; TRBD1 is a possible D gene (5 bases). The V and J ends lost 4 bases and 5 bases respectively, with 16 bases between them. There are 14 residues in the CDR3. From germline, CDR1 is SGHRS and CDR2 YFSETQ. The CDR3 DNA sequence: TGCGCCAGCAGCGACGGAAATTCAGGGAACGAGCAGTACTTC. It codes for CASSDGNSGNEQYF.

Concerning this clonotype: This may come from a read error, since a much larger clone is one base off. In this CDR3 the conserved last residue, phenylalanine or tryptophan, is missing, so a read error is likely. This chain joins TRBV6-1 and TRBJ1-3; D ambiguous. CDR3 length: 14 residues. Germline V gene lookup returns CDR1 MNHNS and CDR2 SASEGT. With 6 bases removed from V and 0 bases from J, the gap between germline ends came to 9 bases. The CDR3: CASSLTTSGNTIYL. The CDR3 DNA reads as TGTGCCAGCAGCCTGACGACCTCTGGAAACACCATATATTTG.

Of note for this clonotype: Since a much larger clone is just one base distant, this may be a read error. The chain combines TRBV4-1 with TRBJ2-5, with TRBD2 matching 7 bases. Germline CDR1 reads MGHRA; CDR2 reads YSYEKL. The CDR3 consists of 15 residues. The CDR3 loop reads CASSHYTGTKETQCF. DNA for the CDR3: TGCGCCAGCAGCCATTATACCGGGACTAAGGAGACCCAGTGCTTC.

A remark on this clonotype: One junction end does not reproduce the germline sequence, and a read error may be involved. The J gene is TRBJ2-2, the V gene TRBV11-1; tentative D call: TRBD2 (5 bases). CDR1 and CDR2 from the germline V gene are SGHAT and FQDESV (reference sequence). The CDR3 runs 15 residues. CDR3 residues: CASRSRDPNTWELFF. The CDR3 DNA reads TGTGCCAGCAGAAGCCGGGATCCTAACACCTGGGAGCTGTTCTTT.

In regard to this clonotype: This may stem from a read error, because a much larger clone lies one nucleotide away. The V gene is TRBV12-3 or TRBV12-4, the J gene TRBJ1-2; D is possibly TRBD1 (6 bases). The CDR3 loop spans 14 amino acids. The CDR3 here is CASGLYRGQNGYTF. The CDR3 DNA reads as TGTGCCAGCGGTTTATACCGGGGGCAAAATGGCTACACCTTC.

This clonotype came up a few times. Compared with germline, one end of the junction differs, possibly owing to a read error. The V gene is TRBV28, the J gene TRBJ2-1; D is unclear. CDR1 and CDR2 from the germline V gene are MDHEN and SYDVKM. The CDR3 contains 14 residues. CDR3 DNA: TGTGCCAGCAGTTTGCTACTGCGCCAGAATGGGCAGTTCTTC. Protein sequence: CASSLLLRQNGQFF. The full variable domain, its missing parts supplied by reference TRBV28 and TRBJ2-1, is DVKVTQSSRYLVKRTGEKVFLECVQDMDHENMFWYRQDPGLGLRLIYFSYDVKMKEKGDIPEGYSVSREKKERFSLILESASTNQTSMYLCASSLLLRQNGQFFGPGTRLTVL.

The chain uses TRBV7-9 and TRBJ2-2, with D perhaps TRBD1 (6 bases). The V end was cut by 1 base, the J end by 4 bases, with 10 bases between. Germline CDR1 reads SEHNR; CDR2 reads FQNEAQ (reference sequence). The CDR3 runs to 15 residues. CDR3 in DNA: TGTGCCAGCAGCTTAGTAGGACAGTTCACCGGGGAGCTGTTTTTT. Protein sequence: CASSLVGQFTGELFF.

The CDR3 nucleotides read TGCAGCGTTGAAGATCTCATAGCCCAGGAGACCCAGTACTTC. It specifies CSVEDLIAQETQYF. This chain connects TRBV29-1 to TRBJ2-5; no clear D gene. The CDR3 extends over 14 amino acids. Trimming removed 0 bases at V and 5 bases at J, with 13 bases between. Germline V gene data show CDR1 as SQVTM and CDR2 as ANQGSEA. The whole variable domain, remainder taken from reference TRBV29-1 and TRBJ2-5, is SAVISQKPSRDICQRGTSLTIQCQVDSQVTMMFWYRQQPGQSLTLIATANQGSEATYESGFVIDKFPISRPNLTFSTLTVSNMSPEDSSIYLCSVEDLIAQETQYFGPGTRLLVL.

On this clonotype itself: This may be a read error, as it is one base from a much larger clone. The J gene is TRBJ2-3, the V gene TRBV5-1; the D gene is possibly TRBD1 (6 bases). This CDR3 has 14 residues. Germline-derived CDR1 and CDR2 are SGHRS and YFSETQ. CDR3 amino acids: CASSQSEQGITQCF. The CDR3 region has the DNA TGCGCCAGCAGTCAGTCAGAGCAGGGGATAACGCAGTGTTTT. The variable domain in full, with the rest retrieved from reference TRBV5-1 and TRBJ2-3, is KAGVTQTPRYLIKTRGQQVTLSCSPISGHRSVSWYQQTPGQGLQFLFEYFSETQRNKGNFPGRFSGRQFSNSRSEMNVSTLELGDSALYLCASSQSEQGITQCFGPGTRLTVL.

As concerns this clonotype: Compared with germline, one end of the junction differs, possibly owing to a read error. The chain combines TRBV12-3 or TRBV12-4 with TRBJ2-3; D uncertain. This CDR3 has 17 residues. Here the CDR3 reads CASSSHWESRNADTQCF. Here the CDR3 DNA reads TGTGCCAGCAGTTCCCACTGGGAAAGCAGGAACGCAGATACGCAGTGTTTT.

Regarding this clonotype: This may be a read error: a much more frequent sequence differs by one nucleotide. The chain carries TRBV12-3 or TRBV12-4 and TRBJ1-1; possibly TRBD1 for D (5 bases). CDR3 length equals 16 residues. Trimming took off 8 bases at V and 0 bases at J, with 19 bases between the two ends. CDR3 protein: CASGQGKGTMNTEAFF. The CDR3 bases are TGTGCCAGCGGCCAAGGTAAAGGGACTATGAACACTGAAGCTTTCTTT.

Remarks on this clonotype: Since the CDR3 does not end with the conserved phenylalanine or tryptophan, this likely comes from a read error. Here the CDR3 DNA reads TGTGCCAGCAGCTTAGATTACGAGCAGTACTTA. Protein: CASSLDYEQYL. The rearrangement links TRBV11-2 to TRBJ2-7; D remains unclear. Germline V gives CDR1 SGHAT, CDR2 FQNNGV. The CDR3 sequence is 11 residues long. The V end lost 0 bases, the J end lost 4 bases, and 1 base lay between the germline ends.

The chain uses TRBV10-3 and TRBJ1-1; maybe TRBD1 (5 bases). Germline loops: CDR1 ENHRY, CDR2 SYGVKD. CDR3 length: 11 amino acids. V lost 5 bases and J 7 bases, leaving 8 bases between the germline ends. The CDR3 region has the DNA TGTGCCATCAGTAGGGGAGTTGAAGCTTTCTTT. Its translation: CAISRGVEAFF.

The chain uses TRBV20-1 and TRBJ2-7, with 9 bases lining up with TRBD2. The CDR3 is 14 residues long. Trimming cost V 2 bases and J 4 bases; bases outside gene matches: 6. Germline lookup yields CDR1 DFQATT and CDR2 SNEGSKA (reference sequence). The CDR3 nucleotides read TGCAGTGCTAGACCAGCGGGAGGATCATACGAGCAGTACTTC. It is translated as CSARPAGGSYEQYF.

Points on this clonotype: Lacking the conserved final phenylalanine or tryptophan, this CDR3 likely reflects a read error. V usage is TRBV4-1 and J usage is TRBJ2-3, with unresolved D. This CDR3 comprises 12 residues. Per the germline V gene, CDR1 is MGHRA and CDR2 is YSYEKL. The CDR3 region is CASSQDLDTQYS. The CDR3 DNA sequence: TGCGCCAGCAGTCAAGACCTCGATACGCAGTATTCT.

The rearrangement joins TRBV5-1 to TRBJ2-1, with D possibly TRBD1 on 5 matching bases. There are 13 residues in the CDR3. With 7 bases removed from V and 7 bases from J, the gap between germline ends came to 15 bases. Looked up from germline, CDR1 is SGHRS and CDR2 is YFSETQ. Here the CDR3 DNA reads TGCGCCAGCGACCCGCAGGGTGGAAATGAGCAGTTCTTC. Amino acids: CASDPQGGNEQFF.

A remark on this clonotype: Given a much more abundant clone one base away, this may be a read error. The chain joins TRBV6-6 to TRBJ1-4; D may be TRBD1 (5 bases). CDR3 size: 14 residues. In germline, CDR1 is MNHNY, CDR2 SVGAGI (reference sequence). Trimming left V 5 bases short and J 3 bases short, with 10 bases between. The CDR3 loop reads CASSPTDANEKLFF. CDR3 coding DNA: TGTGCCAGCAGTCCGACAGATGCTAATGAAAAACTGTTTTTT.

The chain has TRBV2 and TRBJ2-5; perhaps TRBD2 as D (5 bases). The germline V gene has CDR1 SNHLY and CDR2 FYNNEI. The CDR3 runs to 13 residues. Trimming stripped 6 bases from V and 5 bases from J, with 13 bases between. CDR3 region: CASRVGGEETQYF. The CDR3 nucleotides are TGTGCCAGCAGAGTGGGTGGGGAGGAGACCCAGTACTTC. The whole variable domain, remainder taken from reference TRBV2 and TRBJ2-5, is EPEVTQTPSHQVTQMGQEVILRCVPISNHLYFYWYRQILGQKVEFLVSFYNNEISEKSEIFDDQFSVERPDGSNFTLKIRSTKLEDSAMYFCASRVGGEETQYFGPGTRLLVL.

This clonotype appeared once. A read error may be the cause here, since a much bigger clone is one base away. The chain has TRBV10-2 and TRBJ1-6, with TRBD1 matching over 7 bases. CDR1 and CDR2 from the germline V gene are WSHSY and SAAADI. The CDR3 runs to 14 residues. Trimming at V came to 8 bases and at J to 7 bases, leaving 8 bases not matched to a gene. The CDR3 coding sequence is TGCGCCAGCCCCCCGGGACAGTTAAATTCACCCCTCCACTTT. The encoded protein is CASPPGQLNSPLHF.

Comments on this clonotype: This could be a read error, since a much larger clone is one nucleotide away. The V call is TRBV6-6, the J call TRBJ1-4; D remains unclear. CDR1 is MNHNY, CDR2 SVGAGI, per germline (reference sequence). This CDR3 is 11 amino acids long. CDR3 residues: CASRGREKPFF. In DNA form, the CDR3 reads TGTGCCAGCAGGGGTCGGGAAAAACCGTTTTTT.

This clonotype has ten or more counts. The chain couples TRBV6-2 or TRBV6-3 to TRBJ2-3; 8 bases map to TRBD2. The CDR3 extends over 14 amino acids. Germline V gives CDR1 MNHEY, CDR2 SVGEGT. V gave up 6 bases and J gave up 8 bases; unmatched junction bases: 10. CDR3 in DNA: TGTGCCAGCAGACCCGGGAGGGCCCAGGGTACGCAGTATTTT. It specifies CASRPGRAQGTQYF.

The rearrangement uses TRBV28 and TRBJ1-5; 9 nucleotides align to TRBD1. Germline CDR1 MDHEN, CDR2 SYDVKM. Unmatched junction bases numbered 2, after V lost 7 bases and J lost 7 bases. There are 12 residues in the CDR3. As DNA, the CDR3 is TGTGCCAGCAACAGGGGGCTACAGCCCCAGCATTTT. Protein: CASNRGLQPQHF. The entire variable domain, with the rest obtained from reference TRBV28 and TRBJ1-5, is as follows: DVKVTQSSRYLVKRTGEKVFLECVQDMDHENMFWYRQDPGLGLRLIYFSYDVKMKEKGDIPEGYSVSREKKERFSLILESASTNQTSMYLCASNRGLQPQHFGDGTRLSIL.

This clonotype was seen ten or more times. The CDR3 DNA is TGTGCCAGCAGCTTGGGAGGGTTCCCTTTCGACAATGAGCAGTTCTTC. The encoded protein is CASSLGGFPFDNEQFF. This sequence joins TRBV5-4 and TRBJ2-1; weak D call: TRBD2 (5 bases). V was cut by 0 bases and J by 5 bases, with 15 bases left in between. Per germline, CDR1 SGHNT and CDR2 YYREEE (reference sequence). The CDR3 spans 16 residues. The full variable domain, its missing parts supplied by reference TRBV5-4 and TRBJ2-1, is ETGVTQSPTHLIKTRGQQVTLRCSSQSGHNTVSWYQQALGQGPQFIFQYYREEENGRGNFPPRFSGLQFPNYSSELNVNALELDDSALYLCASSLGGFPFDNEQFFGPGTRLTVL.

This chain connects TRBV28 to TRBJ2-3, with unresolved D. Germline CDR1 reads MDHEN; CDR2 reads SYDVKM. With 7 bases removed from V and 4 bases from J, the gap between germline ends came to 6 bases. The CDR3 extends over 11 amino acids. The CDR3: CASTGADTQYF. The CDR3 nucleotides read TGTGCCAGCACTGGGGCAGATACGCAGTATTTT.

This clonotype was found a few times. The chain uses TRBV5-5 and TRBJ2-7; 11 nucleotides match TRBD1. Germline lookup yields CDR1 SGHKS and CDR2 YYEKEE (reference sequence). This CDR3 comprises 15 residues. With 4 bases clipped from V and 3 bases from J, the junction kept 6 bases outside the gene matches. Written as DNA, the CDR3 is TGTGCCAGCAGCCCTCCCGGGACAGGGGGCTACGAGCAGTACTTC. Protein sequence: CASSPPGTGGYEQYF.

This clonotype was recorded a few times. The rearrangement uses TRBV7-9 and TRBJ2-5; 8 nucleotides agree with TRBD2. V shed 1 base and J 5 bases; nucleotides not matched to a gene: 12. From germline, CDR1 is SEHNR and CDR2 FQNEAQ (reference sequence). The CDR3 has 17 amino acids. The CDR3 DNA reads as TGTGCCAGCAGCTTAGAGTTAGCGGCGGGAGGAAAGGAGACCCAGTACTTC. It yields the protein CASSLELAAGGKETQYF.

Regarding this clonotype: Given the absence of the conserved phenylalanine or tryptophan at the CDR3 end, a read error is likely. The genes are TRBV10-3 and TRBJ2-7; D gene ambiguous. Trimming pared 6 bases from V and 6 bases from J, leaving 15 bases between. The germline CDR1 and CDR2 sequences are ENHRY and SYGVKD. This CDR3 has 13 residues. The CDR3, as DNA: TGTGCCATCAGGGATCAATCGCCCTCCGAGCAGTACTTA. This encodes CAIRDQSPSEQYL.

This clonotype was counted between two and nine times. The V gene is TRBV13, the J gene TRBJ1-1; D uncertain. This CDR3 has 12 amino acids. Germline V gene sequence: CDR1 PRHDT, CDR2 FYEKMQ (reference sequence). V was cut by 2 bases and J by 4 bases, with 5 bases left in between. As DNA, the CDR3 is TGTGCCAGCAGCTTATTCCGCACTGAAGCTTTCTTT. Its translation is CASSLFRTEAFF.